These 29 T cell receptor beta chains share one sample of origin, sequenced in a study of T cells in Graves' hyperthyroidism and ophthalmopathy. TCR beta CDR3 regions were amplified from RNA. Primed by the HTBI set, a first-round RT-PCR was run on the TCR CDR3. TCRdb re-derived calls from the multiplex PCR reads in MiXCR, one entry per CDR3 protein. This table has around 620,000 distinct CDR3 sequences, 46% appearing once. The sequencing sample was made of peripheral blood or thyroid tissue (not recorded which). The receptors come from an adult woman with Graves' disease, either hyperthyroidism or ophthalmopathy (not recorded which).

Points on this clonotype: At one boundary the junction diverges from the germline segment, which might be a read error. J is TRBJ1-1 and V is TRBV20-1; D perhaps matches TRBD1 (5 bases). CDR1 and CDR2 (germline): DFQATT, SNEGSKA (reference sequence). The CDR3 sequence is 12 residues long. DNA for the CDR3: TGCAGTGCTCGTCGACAGCTCACTGAAGCTTCCTTT. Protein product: CSARRQLTEASF.

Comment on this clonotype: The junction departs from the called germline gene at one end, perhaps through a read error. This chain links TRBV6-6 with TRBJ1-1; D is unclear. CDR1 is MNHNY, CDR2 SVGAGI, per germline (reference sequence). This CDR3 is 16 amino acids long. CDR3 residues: CAISEPSRRGFTEAFF. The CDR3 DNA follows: TGTGCCATCAGTGAGCCGTCTCGTCGCGGTTTCACTGAAGCTTTCTTT.

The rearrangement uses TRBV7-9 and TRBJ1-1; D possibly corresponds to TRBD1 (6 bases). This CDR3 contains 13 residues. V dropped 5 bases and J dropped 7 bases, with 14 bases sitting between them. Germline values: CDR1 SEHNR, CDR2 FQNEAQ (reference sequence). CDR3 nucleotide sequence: TGTGCCAGCAGCCCAGGGGAGGCATATGAAGCTTTCTTT. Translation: CASSPGEAYEAFF.

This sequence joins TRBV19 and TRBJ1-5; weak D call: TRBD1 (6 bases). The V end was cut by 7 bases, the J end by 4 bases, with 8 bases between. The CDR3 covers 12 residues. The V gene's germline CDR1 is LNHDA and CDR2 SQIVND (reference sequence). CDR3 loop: CASTDRNQPQHF. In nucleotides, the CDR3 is TGTGCCAGTACTGACAGGAATCAGCCCCAGCATTTT.

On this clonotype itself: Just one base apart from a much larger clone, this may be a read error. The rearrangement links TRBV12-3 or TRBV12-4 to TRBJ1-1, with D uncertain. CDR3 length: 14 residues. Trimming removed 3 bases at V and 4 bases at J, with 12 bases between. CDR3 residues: CASSFLGVLTEAFF. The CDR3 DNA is TGTGCCAGCAGTTTTTTAGGAGTGCTCACTGAAGCTTTCTTT.

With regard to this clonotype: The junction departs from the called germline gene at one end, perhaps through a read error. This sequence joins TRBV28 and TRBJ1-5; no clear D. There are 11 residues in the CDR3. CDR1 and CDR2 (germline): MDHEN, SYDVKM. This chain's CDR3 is CAGSLGQPQHF. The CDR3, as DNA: TGTGCCGGCAGTTTAGGTCAGCCCCAGCATTTT.

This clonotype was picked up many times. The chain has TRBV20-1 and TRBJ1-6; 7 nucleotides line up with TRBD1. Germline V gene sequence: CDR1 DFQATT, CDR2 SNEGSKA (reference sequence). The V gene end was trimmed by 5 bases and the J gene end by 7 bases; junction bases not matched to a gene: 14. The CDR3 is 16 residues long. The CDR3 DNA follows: TGCAGTGCTGAGACAGGGCGCCCGATCCTAAATTCACCCCTCCACTTT. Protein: CSAETGRPILNSPLHF.

In nucleotides, the CDR3 is TGTGCCAGCAGGGATGACAGGGGTGATGAAAAACTGTTTTTT. Translating it yields CASRDDRGDEKLFF. The gene calls are TRBV27 and TRBJ1-4, with 8 bases identical to TRBD1. After removal of 6 bases from V and 6 bases from J, the junction contained 6 bases not matched to a gene. The CDR3 is 14 residues long. The germline V gene encodes CDR1 MNHEY and CDR2 SMNVEV (reference sequence).

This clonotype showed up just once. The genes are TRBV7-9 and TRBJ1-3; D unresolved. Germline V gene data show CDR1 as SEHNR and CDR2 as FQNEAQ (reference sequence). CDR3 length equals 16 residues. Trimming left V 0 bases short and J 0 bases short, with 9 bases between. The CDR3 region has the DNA TGTGCCAGCAGCTTAGCGAGGGTCAGCTCTGGAAACACCATATATTTT. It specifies CASSLARVSSGNTIYF.

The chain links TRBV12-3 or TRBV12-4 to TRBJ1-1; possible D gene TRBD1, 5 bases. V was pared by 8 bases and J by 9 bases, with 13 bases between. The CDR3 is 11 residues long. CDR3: CASRDGGKAFF. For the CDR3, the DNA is TGTGCCAGCCGGGACGGAGGCAAAGCTTTCTTT.

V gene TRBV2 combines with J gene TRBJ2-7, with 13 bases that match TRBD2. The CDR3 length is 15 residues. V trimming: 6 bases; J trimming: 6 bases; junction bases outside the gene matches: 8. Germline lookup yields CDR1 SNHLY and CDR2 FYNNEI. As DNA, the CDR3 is TGTGCCAGCAGCACTAGCGGGAGGGAGGTAGGCGAGCAGTACTTC. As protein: CASSTSGREVGEQYF.

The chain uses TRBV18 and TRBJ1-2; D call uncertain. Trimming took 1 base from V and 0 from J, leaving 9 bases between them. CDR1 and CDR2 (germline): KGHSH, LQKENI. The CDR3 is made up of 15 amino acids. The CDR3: CASSPQLLTNYGYTF. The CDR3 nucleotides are TGTGCCAGCTCACCACAGCTACTTACTAACTATGGCTACACCTTC.

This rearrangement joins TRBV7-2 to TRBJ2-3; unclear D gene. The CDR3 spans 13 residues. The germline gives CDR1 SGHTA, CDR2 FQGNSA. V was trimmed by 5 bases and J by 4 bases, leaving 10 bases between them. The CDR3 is CASSEQVADTQYF. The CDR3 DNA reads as TGTGCCAGCAGCGAACAAGTTGCAGATACGCAGTATTTT.

The CDR3 nucleotides are TGTGCCAGCAGCGACGGACGGACCGGGGAGACCCAGTACTTC. Its translation: CASSDGRTGETQYF. The gene calls are TRBV12-3 or TRBV12-4 and TRBJ2-5; D unclear. The CDR3 has 14 amino acids. V shed 6 bases and J shed 5 bases, with 16 bases lying between them.

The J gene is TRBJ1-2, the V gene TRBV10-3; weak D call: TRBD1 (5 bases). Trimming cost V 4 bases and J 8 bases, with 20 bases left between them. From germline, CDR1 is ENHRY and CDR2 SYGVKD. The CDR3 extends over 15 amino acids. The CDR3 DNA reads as TGTGCCATCAGTGCTAGGGGAGATATTGAGTGGGGCTACACCTTC. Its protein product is CAISARGDIEWGYTF.

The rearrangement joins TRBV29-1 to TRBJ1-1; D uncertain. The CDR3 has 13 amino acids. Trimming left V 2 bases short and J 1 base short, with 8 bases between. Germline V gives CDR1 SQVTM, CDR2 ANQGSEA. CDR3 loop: CSVERAPNTEAFF. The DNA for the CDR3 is TGCAGCGTTGAAAGGGCGCCGAACACTGAAGCTTTCTTT.

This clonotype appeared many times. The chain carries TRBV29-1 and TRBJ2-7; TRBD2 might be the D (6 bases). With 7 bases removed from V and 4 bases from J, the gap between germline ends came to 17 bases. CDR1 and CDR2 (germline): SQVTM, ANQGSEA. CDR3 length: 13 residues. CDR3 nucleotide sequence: TGCAGCGCTATATTGGACTATGGGTACGAGCAGTACTTC. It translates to CSAILDYGYEQYF.

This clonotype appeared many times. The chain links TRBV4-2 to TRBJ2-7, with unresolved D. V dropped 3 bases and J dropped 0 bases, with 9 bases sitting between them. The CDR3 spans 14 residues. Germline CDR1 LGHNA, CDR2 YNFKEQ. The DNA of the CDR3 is TGTGCCAGCAGCCAGGCCCGGTCCTCCTACGAGCAGTACTTC. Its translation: CASSQARSSYEQYF.

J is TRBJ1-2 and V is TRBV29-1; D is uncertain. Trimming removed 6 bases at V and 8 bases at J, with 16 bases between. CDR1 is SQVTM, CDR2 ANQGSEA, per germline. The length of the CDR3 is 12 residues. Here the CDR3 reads CSVPSALGGYTF. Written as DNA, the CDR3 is TGCAGCGTCCCGAGTGCATTGGGGGGCTACACCTTC.

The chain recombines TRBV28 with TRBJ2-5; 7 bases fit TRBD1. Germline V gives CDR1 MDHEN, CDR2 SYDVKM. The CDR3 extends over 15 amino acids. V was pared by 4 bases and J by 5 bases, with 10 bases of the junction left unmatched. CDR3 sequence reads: CASSSIGTEGETQYF. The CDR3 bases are TGTGCCAGCAGTTCGATTGGGACAGAGGGGGAGACCCAGTACTTC.

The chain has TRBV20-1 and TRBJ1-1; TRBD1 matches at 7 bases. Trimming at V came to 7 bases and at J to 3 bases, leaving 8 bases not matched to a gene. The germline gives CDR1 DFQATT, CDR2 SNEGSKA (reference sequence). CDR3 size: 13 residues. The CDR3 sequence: CSGRGLLYTEAFF. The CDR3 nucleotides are TGCAGTGGCAGGGGGTTGCTGTACACTGAAGCTTTCTTT.

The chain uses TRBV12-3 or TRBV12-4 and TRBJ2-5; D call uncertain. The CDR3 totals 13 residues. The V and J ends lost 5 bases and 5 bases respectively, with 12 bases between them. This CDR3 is CASSRTMGETQYF. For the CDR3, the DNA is TGTGCCAGCAGTCGGACGATGGGGGAGACCCAGTACTTC.

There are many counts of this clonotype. The DNA for the CDR3 is TGTGCCAGCAGCGTAGTGGGGGGAGACGGCTACACCTTC. Amino acids: CASSVVGGDGYTF. The rearrangement joins TRBV11-2 to TRBJ1-2; perhaps TRBD1 as D (5 bases). This CDR3 is 13 amino acids long. The V gene lost 5 bases and the J gene lost 8 bases, with 15 bases spanning the gap. Per germline, CDR1 SGHAT and CDR2 FQNNGV. Filled out from reference TRBV11-2 and TRBJ1-2, the complete variable domain reads EAGVAQSPRYKIIEKRQSVAFWCNPISGHATLYWYQQILGQGPKLLIQFQNNGVVDDSQLPKDRFSAERLKGVDSTLKIQPAKLEDSAVYLCASSVVGGDGYTFGSGTRLTVV.

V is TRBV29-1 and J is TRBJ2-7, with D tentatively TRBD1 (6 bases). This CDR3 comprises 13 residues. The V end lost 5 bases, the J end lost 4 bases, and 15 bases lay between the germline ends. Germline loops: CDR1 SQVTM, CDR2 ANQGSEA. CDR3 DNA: TGCAGCGTTTACACCGGGACAACATACGAGCAGTACTTC. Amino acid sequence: CSVYTGTTYEQYF.

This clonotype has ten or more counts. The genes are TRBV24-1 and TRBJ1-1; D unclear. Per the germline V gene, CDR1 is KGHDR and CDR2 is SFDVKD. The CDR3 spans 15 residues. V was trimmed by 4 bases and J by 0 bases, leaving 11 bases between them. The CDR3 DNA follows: TGTGCCACCAGTGACCCAGGACCCTTGAACACTGAAGCTTTCTTT. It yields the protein CATSDPGPLNTEAFF.

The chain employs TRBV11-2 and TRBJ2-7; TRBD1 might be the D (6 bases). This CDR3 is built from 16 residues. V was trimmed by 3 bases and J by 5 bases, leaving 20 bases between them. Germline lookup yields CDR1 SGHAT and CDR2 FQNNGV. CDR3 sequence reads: CASSLRWAGTSHEQYF. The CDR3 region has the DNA TGTGCCAGCAGCTTGCGGTGGGCAGGGACATCCCACGAGCAGTACTTC.

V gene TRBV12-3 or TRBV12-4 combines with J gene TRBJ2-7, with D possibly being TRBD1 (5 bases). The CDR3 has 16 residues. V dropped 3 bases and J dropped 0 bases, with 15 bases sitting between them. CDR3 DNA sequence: TGTGCCAGCAGTTTTAAACGGTCAGGGATCTCCTACGAGCAGTACTTC. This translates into CASSFKRSGISYEQYF.

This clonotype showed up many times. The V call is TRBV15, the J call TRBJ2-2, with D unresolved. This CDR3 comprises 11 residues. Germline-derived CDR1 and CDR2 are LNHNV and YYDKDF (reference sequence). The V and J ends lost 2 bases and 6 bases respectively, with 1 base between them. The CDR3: CATSRSGELFF. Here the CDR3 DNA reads TGTGCCACCAGCAGATCCGGGGAGCTGTTTTTT.

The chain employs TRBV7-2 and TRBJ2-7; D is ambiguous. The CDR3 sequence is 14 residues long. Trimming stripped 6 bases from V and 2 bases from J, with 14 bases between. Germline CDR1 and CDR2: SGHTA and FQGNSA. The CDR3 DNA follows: TGTGCCAGCAGACCAGGCGCCGTTACCTACGAGCAGTACTTC. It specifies CASRPGAVTYEQYF. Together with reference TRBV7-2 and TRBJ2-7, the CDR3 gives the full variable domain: GAGVSQSPSNKVTEKGKDVELRCDPISGHTALYWYRQSLGQGLEFLIYFQGNSAPDKSGLPSDRFSAERTGGSVSTLTIQRTQQEDSAVYLCASRPGAVTYEQYFGPGTRLTVT.